The 26 T cell receptor beta chains below all came from one sample that was sequenced in a study of blood T cell repertoires in COVID-19. This table comes from immunoSEQ multiplex PCR, and its TCRdb copy is limited to in-frame clones, with some not included. The sample holds about 80,000 clones; 85% are singletons and the top ten take roughly 9.1%. The sample taken for sequencing was peripheral blood. The receptors shown here come from a man aged 50 or older with COVID-19, enrolled during active disease.

The CDR3 protein is CAWAGQGGYSNQPQHF. The DNA for the CDR3 is TGTGCCTGGGCAGGACAGGGGGGATATAGCAATCAGCCCCAGCATTTT. V is TRBV30 and J is TRBJ1-5; 10 bases agree with TRBD1. The CDR3 is 16 residues long. From germline, CDR1 is GTSNPN and CDR2 SVGIG (reference sequence). V gave up 5 bases and J gave up 0 bases; unmatched junction bases: 7.

A few counts support this clone. The gene calls are TRBV7-9 and TRBJ1-1, with TRBD1 matching 8 bases. This CDR3 is built from 14 residues. Germline CDR1 and CDR2: SEHNR and FQNEAQ (reference sequence). Trimming removed 7 bases from V and 4 bases from J; junction bases left unmatched: 8. The CDR3, as DNA: TGTGCCAGCATCCTGGCAGGGGGCCCCACTGAAGCTTTCTTT. As protein: CASILAGGPTEAFF.

The CDR3 bases are TGCAGCGGTGGTCGGAGAAGTGACACTGAAGCTTTCTTT. Residues: CSGGRRSDTEAFF. V gene TRBV29-1 combines with J gene TRBJ1-1, with D uncertain. CDR3 size: 13 residues. Germline assignment: CDR1 SQVTM and CDR2 ANQGSEA. V was cut by 7 bases and J by 3 bases, with 15 bases left in between. Looking up the rest from reference TRBV29-1 and TRBJ1-1 gives the full variable domain: SAVISQKPSRDICQRGTSLTIQCQVDSQVTMMFWYRQQPGQSLTLIATANQGSEATYESGFVIDKFPISRPNLTFSTLTVSNMSPEDSSIYLCSGGRRSDTEAFFGQGTRLTVV.

By proportion, this clone is medium-sized. The chain employs TRBV14 and TRBJ1-2; D possibly corresponds to TRBD1 (5 bases). The CDR3 extends over 15 amino acids. Trimming shortened V by 0 bases and J by 4 bases, and 12 bases separated the two germline ends. Germline values: CDR1 SGHDN, CDR2 FVKESK. CDR3 sequence reads: CASSQDQLGVYGYTF. CDR3 sequence (DNA): TGTGCCAGCAGCCAAGATCAGTTAGGGGTCTATGGCTACACCTTC.

This chain joins TRBV15 and TRBJ2-3; no clear D. Trimming took 1 base from V and 2 from J, leaving 7 bases between them. Germline CDR1 and CDR2: LNHNV and YYDKDF (reference sequence). CDR3 length: 14 amino acids. CDR3 coding DNA: TGTGCCACCAGCAGAGGTGTAGACACAGATACGCAGTATTTT. This codes for CATSRGVDTDTQYF.

This clone was counted once. The J gene is TRBJ1-2, the V gene TRBV6-4, with 8 bases identical to TRBD1. The CDR3 consists of 13 residues. V shed 4 bases, J shed 6 bases, and the junction held 4 bases outside the gene matches. CDR1 is MRHNA and CDR2 is SNTAGT in the germline V gene. The CDR3 here is CASSASGGHGYTF. For the CDR3, the DNA is TGTGCCAGCAGTGCCTCAGGGGGCCATGGCTACACCTTC.

The chain joins TRBV18 to TRBJ1-1, with 8 bases matching TRBD1. V was clipped by 3 bases and J by 4 bases; unmatched bases: 4. Germline assignment: CDR1 KGHSH and CDR2 LQKENI. CDR3 length: 14 amino acids. DNA of the CDR3: TGTGCCAGCTCACCGGACAGGGTATCCACTGAAGCTTTCTTT. Translation: CASSPDRVSTEAFF.

The chain joins TRBV7-2 to TRBJ1-2; a possible D gene is TRBD1 (5 bases). The length of the CDR3 is 14 residues. Germline CDR1 is SGHTA and CDR2 is FQGNSA. Between the trimmed V and J ends, which lost 1 base and 8 bases, there was a span of 14 bases. In DNA form, the CDR3 reads TGTGCCAGCAGCTTAGAGCGGGGCGTATGGGGCTACACCTTC. The encoded protein is CASSLERGVWGYTF.

The chain combines TRBV4-2 with TRBJ2-1, with TRBD1 as a possible D gene (7 bases). V lost 0 bases and J lost 4, with 13 bases in between. The length of the CDR3 is 16 residues. Germline V lookup: CDR1 LGHNA, CDR2 YNFKEQ. CDR3 region: CASSQDRGTAYNEQFF. CDR3 coding DNA: TGTGCCAGCAGCCAAGATCGCGGGACAGCGTACAATGAGCAGTTCTTC.

The V call is TRBV30, the J call TRBJ2-3, with TRBD2 as a possible D gene (6 bases). CDR3 length: 17 residues. The V and J ends lost 2 bases and 1 base respectively, with 19 bases between them. Germline V gives CDR1 GTSNPN, CDR2 SVGIG (reference sequence). The chain's CDR3 is CAWSPAGLLWGTDTQYF. The CDR3 DNA sequence: TGTGCCTGGAGTCCCGCGGGGCTCCTGTGGGGCACAGATACGCAGTATTTT. Full variable domain (outside the CDR3, taken from reference TRBV30 and TRBJ2-3): SQTIHQWPATLVQPVGSPLSLECTVEGTSNPNLYWYRQAAGRGLQLLFYSVGIGQISSEVPQNLSASRPQDRQFILSSKKLLLSDSGFYLCAWSPAGLLWGTDTQYFGPGTRLTVL.

This chain uses TRBV19 with TRBJ2-5, with TRBD1 identical over 10 bases. This CDR3 has 15 residues. CDR1 and CDR2 (germline): LNHDA, SQIVND (reference sequence). Trimming removed 5 bases from V and 4 bases from J; junction bases left unmatched: 7. The CDR3 sequence: CASSSGTGAGETQYF. The CDR3 DNA reads as TGTGCCAGTAGTTCCGGGACAGGGGCGGGAGAGACCCAGTACTTC.

The chain links TRBV9 to TRBJ2-7, with D tentatively TRBD2 (5 bases). Between the trimmed V and J ends, which lost 3 bases and 2 bases, there was a span of 9 bases. CDR3 length: 13 residues. Germline-derived CDR1 and CDR2 are SGDLS and YYNGEE. The CDR3 spells CASSATGTYEQYF. In nucleotides, the CDR3 is TGTGCCAGCAGCGCCACCGGGACCTACGAGCAGTACTTC.

V gene TRBV3-1 (or the pseudogene TRBV3-2) combines with J gene TRBJ2-1; 12 nucleotides match TRBD2. Looked up from germline, CDR1 is LGHDT and CDR2 is YNNKEL (reference sequence). With V trimmed by 4 bases and J by 9 bases, 13 bases remained unmatched. CDR3 length: 17 amino acids. CDR3 loop: CASSPPTASGRASEQFF. The CDR3 DNA sequence: TGTGCCAGCAGCCCCCCTACGGCTAGCGGGAGGGCCAGTGAGCAGTTCTTC.

The genes are TRBV19 and TRBJ1-2, with 7 bases that match TRBD1. Germline V gene lookup returns CDR1 LNHDA and CDR2 SQIVND (reference sequence). V trimming: 6 bases; J trimming: 8 bases; junction bases outside the gene matches: 15. The CDR3 loop spans 15 amino acids. In nucleotides, the CDR3 is TGTGCCAGTAGCCATACCGCCGGGACAGCGATCGGCTACACCTTC. As protein: CASSHTAGTAIGYTF. Full variable domain (outside the CDR3, taken from reference TRBV19 and TRBJ1-2): DGGITQSPKYLFRKEGQNVTLSCEQNLNHDAMYWYRQDPGQGLRLIYYSQIVNDFQKGDIAEGYSVSREKKESFPLTVTSAQKNPTAFYLCASSHTAGTAIGYTFGSGTRLTVV.

The chain combines TRBV19 with TRBJ1-5, with a weak D call TRBD1 (6 bases). The germline V gene encodes CDR1 LNHDA and CDR2 SQIVND (reference sequence). V gave up 5 bases and J gave up 2 bases, with 7 bases separating them. The CDR3 is 13 residues long. CDR3 loop: CASSWGRNQPQHF. The CDR3 DNA sequence: TGTGCCAGTAGTTGGGGGCGCAATCAGCCCCAGCATTTT.

The J gene is TRBJ2-7, the V gene TRBV6-5; a weak D match, TRBD2 (6 bases). Germline V gives CDR1 MNHEY, CDR2 SVGAGI. The CDR3 length is 14 residues. The CDR3 spells CALRGEDGSYEQYF. The CDR3 DNA follows: TGTGCACTCAGAGGGGAGGACGGAAGCTACGAGCAGTACTTC.

The rearrangement joins TRBV19 to TRBJ1-2, with D maybe TRBD1 (5 bases). Trimming pared 7 bases from V and 3 bases from J, leaving 12 bases between. Germline values: CDR1 LNHDA, CDR2 SQIVND (reference sequence). The CDR3 contains 13 residues. CDR3 sequence: CASKFPGHYGYTF. The CDR3 region has the DNA TGTGCCAGTAAGTTCCCAGGGCACTATGGCTACACCTTC.

The chain combines TRBV6-5 with TRBJ1-1; D is undetermined. V lost 6 bases and J lost 0, with 8 bases in between. Germline CDR1 is MNHEY and CDR2 is SVGAGI. This CDR3 region has 13 residues. CDR3 in DNA: TGTGCCAGCAGGGTGGCTCTGAACACTGAAGCTTTCTTT. Translation gives CASRVALNTEAFF.

Only a few counts were recorded for this clone. The V and J genes are TRBV25-1 and TRBJ1-5; maybe TRBD1 (5 bases). This CDR3 is built from 15 residues. V dropped 3 bases and J dropped 1 base, with 10 bases sitting between them. Germline loops: CDR1 MGHDK, CDR2 SYGVNS. The CDR3 DNA follows: TGTGCCAGCAGTGATTCGAGGACAAGCAATCAGCCCCAGCATTTT. Its protein product is CASSDSRTSNQPQHF.

V usage is TRBV6-5 and J usage is TRBJ2-3, with D perhaps TRBD2 (5 bases). Germline V gene data show CDR1 as MNHEY and CDR2 as SVGAGI. CDR3 length: 14 residues. Trimming cost V 7 bases and J 1 base, with 12 bases left between them. The CDR3 sequence: CASKEVVGTDTQYF. CDR3 DNA: TGTGCCAGCAAGGAGGTGGTGGGCACAGATACGCAGTATTTT.

The chain's CDR3 is CASSQGDRRWVNEQFF. CDR3 nucleotides: TGCGCCAGCAGTCAAGGGGACAGGCGTTGGGTCAATGAGCAGTTCTTC. The V gene is TRBV23-1, the J gene TRBJ2-1; TRBD1 matches at 8 bases. TRBV23-1 falls under the ORF class, with uncertain function. The V and J ends lost 2 bases and 6 bases, in that order; junction bases with no gene match: 9. CDR3 length equals 16 residues.

The chain has TRBV4-1 and TRBJ2-3, with D perhaps matching TRBD2 (6 bases). This CDR3 is 15 amino acids long. The germline V gene has CDR1 MGHRA and CDR2 YSYEKL. V was clipped by 1 base and J by 1 base, with 9 bases between them. CDR3 region: CASSQAASGTDTQYF. The CDR3, as DNA: TGCGCCAGCAGCCAAGCCGCTAGCGGCACAGATACGCAGTATTTT.

The V gene is TRBV28, the J gene TRBJ2-1; maybe TRBD1 (6 bases). The CDR3 contains 13 residues. The ends were cut back, 4 bases at V and 12 bases at J, with 16 bases in the middle. Germline assignment: CDR1 MDHEN and CDR2 SYDVKM. CDR3 DNA sequence: TGTGCCAGCAGTTCCACAGGGCCTGAGGGGCAGTTCTTC. Translating gives CASSSTGPEGQFF.

The J gene is TRBJ1-4, the V gene TRBV19; no reliable D call. The CDR3 loop spans 12 amino acids. Trimming took 7 bases from V and 11 from J, leaving 14 bases between them. From germline, CDR1 is LNHDA and CDR2 SQIVND (reference sequence). CDR3 region: CASIGLSEKLFF. The CDR3, as DNA: TGTGCCAGTATTGGACTTTCAGAGAAACTGTTTTTT.

The V call is TRBV9, the J call TRBJ2-7, with D perhaps TRBD2 (6 bases). Trimming took off 0 bases at V and 0 bases at J, with 16 bases between the two ends. The germline gives CDR1 SGDLS, CDR2 YYNGEE. The CDR3 length is 17 residues. The CDR3 sequence: CASSVGGAQGISYEQYF. CDR3 DNA: TGTGCCAGCAGCGTAGGCGGGGCGCAGGGTATCTCCTACGAGCAGTACTTC.

The chain joins TRBV6-5 to TRBJ2-2, with TRBD2 matching over 7 bases. CDR1 and CDR2 (germline): MNHEY, SVGAGI. Losses at the gene ends were 6 bases for V and 6 bases for J; bases not matched to a gene: 10. This CDR3 comprises 15 residues. The CDR3 bases are TGTGCCAGCAGACCCTGGAAGCGGGAAGCCGGGGAGCTGTTTTTT. Amino acid sequence: CASRPWKREAGELFF.